The rows below give T cell receptor beta chains drawn from one sample of a study of blood T cell repertoires in COVID-19. Sequencing used immunoSEQ multiplex PCR; TCRdb keeps in-frame clones, though not all of them. There are 110,000 or so clones in the sample; roughly 82% occur only once, and about 12% lies in the top ten. Source material: peripheral blood. These receptors were collected from a human donor in a cohort sampled during active COVID-19. Each CDR3 is given with its conserved first and last residue.

>TRBV6-5|TRBJ2-1
CASSYGERNNEQFF
>TRBV4-1|TRBJ2-2
CASSIDRETSGELFF
>TRBV6-5|TRBJ1-2
CATGANYGYTF
>TRBV10-3|TRBJ2-5
CAISEGRRGGPQETQYF
>TRBV6-2/TRBV6-3|TRBJ2-2
CASSYFHAPRSGELFF
>TRBV2|TRBJ2-3
CASSKLAPSTDTQYF
>TRBV5-4|TRBJ1-2
CASSLTGAYGYTF
>TRBV28|TRBJ1-4
CASSVQGIPPLKLFF
>TRBV27|TRBJ1-2
CASSLAGQGTYGYTF
>TRBV7-2|TRBJ2-7
CASTGLVAYEQYF
>TRBV19|TRBJ1-4
CASSPRQGANEKLFF
>TRBV5-5|TRBJ2-2
CASSPSGGVAGELFF
>TRBV10-3|TRBJ2-7
CAIDETGGTYEQYF
>TRBV18|TRBJ1-6
CASSPSEALSSYNSPLHF
>TRBV7-9|TRBJ1-3
CASSEQVLSGNTIYF
>TRBV3-1/TRBV3-2|TRBJ2-2
CASSQAAAGELFF
>TRBV2|TRBJ2-4
CASSTRGQKNIQYF
>TRBV25-1|TRBJ2-2
CASTREVTGELFF
>TRBV3-1/TRBV3-2|TRBJ2-5
CASSRGQGAFSTRETQYF
>TRBV28|TRBJ1-3
CASSSPSTGTGNTIYF
>TRBV10-3|TRBJ1-1
CAITRTAMNTEAFF
>TRBV7-5|TRBJ2-5
CARSFGRGETQYF
>TRBV5-1|TRBJ1-1
CASSLRGGTEAFF
>TRBV12-3/TRBV12-4|TRBJ2-5
CASSGQGSETQYF
>TRBV19|TRBJ2-2
CASSHGQGGTGELFF
>TRBV6-6|TRBJ1-2
CASSYSGYGYTF
>TRBV27|TRBJ2-1
CASSFQAGTGGNNEQFF
>TRBV7-9|TRBJ2-1
CATRTSGGNEQFF
>TRBV5-1|TRBJ1-1
CASSETPGQGAFEAFF
>TRBV5-1|TRBJ1-1
CASSTTGTYTEAFF
>TRBV7-9|TRBJ1-3
CASSFEQTGNTIYF
>TRBV7-2|TRBJ2-1
CASSLSGQGHEQFF
>TRBV5-1|TRBJ2-7
CASRPQTAGEQYF
>TRBV6-6|TRBJ2-2
CASRRTSQPIGELFF
>TRBV29-1|TRBJ1-2
CSVERDRGAHPTF
>TRBV11-3|TRBJ2-2
CASSQGLAGTGELFF
>TRBV3-1/TRBV3-2|TRBJ2-3
CASSQAGLESRTQYF
>TRBV19|TRBJ2-2
CASSMAWGITGELFF
>TRBV5-1|TRBJ2-2
CASSLGAGSNTGELFF
>TRBV7-2|TRBJ2-1
CASSLEASPYNEQFF
>TRBV4-1|TRBJ2-3
CASSQDLEFYSGGAFGTQYF
>TRBV11-3|TRBJ2-2
CASSFTGTGELFF
>TRBV6-5|TRBJ1-2
CATGPQGAYGYTF
>TRBV28|TRBJ1-5
CASRLLAGLNQPQHF
>TRBV5-1|TRBJ2-2
CASSLPVADTGELFF
>TRBV7-6|TRBJ2-1
CASSLMFSGGYNEQFF
>TRBV5-1|TRBJ2-3
CASSLAEQGDTQYF
>TRBV7-2|TRBJ2-7
CASSLAGGAGHEQYF
>TRBV7-7|TRBJ1-6
CASNGTGARSPLHF
>TRBV6-2/TRBV6-3|TRBJ2-2
CASSLGLATGELFF
>TRBV7-9|TRBJ2-1
CASSFGLAGVRPGDEQFF
>TRBV6-6|TRBJ1-2
CASSMGQGGYGYTF
>TRBV6-5|TRBJ1-2
CASKDNYYGYTF
>TRBV29-1|TRBJ1-5
CSPRTFSNQPQHF
>TRBV6-5|TRBJ1-2
CASRKTGQNYGYTF
>TRBV13|TRBJ2-3
CASSRRTSGLAPGDTQYF
>TRBV21-1|TRBJ1-5
CASLGETTHNQPQHF